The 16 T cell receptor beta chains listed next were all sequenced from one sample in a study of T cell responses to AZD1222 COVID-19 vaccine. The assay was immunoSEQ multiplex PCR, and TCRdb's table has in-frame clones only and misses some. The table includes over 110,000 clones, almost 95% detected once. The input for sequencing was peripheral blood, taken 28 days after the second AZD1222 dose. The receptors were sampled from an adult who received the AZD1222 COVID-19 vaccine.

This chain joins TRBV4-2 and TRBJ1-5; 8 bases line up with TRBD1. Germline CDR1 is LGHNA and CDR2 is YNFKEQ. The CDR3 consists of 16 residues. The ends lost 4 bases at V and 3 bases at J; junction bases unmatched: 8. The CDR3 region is CASSREDRAYNQPQHF. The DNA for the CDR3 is TGTGCCAGCAGCCGAGAGGACAGGGCGTACAATCAGCCCCAGCATTTT.

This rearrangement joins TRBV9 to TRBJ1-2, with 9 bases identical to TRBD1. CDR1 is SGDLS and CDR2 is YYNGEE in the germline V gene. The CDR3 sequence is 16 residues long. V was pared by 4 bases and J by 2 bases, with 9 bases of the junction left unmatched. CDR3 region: CASSPIPGTGNYGYTF. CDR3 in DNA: TGTGCCAGCAGCCCGATTCCCGGGACAGGGAACTATGGCTACACCTTC.

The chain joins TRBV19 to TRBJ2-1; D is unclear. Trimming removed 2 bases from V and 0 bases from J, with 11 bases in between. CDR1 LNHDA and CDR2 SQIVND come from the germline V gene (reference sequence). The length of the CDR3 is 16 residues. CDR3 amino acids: CASSITRVSSYNEQFF. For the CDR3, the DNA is TGTGCCAGTAGTATAACGCGCGTGAGCTCCTACAATGAGCAGTTCTTC.

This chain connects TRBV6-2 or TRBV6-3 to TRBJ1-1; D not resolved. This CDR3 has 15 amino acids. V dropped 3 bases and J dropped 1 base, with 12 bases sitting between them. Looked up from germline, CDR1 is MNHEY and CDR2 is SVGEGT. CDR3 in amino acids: CASSYPFGRNTEAFF. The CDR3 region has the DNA TGTGCCAGCAGTTATCCCTTCGGAAGGAACACTGAAGCTTTCTTT.

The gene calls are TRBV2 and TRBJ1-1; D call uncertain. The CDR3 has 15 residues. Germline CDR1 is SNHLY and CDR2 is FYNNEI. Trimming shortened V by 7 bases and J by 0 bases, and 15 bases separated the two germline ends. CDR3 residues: CASTVEGGLNTEAFF. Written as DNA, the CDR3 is TGTGCCAGCACGGTGGAGGGAGGGTTGAACACTGAAGCTTTCTTT.

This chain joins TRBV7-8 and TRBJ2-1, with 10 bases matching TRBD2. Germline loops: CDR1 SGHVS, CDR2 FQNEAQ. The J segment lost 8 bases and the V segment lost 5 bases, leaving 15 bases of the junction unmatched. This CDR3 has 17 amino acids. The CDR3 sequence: CASSRGLAATGPHEQFF. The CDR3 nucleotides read TGTGCCAGCAGCCGCGGACTAGCGGCCACAGGACCCCATGAGCAGTTCTTC.

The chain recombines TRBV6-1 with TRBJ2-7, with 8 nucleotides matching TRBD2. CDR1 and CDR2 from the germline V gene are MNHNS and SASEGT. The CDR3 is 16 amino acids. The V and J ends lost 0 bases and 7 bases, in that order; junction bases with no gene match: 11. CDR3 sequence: CASSEAGAGEPVEQYF. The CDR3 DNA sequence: TGTGCCAGCAGTGAAGCGGGAGCGGGAGAGCCTGTGGAGCAGTACTTC.

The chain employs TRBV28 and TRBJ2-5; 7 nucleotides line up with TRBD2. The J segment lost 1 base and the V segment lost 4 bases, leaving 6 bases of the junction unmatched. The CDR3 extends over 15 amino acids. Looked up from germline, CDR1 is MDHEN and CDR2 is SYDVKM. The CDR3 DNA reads TGTGCCAGCAGTTCCGCGGGGGTGGCCCAAGAGACCCAGTACTTC. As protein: CASSSAGVAQETQYF. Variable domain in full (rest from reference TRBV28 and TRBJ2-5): DVKVTQSSRYLVKRTGEKVFLECVQDMDHENMFWYRQDPGLGLRLIYFSYDVKMKEKGDIPEGYSVSREKKERFSLILESASTNQTSMYLCASSSAGVAQETQYFGPGTRLLVL.

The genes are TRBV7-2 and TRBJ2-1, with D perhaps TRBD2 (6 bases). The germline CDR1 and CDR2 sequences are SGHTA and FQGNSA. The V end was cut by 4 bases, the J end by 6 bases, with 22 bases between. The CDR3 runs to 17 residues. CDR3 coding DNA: TGTGCCAGCAGCTCCCTAAGGGACTTTCCCCACCCCAATGAGCAGTTCTTC. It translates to CASSSLRDFPHPNEQFF.

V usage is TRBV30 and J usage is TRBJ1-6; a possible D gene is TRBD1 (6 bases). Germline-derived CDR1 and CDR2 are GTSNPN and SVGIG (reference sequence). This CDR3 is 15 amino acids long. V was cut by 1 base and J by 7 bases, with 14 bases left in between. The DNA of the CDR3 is TGTGCCTGGAGTGCGGACGGGGGGCGGAATTCACCCCTCCACTTT. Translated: CAWSADGGRNSPLHF.

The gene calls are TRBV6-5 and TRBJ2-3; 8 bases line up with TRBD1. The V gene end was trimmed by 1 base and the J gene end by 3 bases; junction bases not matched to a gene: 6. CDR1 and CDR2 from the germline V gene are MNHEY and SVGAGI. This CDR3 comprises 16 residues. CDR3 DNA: TGTGCCAGCAGTTACTATCCGAGACAGGGGACAGATACGCAGTATTTT. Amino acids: CASSYYPRQGTDTQYF.

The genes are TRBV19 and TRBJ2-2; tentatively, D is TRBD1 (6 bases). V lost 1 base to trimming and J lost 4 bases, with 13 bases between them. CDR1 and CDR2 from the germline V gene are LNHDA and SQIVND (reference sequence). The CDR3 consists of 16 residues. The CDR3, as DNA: TGTGCCAGTAGTATAGGGACAGATTGGGTCACCGGGGAGCTGTTTTTT. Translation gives CASSIGTDWVTGELFF.

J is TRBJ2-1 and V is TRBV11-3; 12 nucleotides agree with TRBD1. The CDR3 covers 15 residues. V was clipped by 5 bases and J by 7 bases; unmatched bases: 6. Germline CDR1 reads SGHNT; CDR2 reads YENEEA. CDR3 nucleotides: TGTGCCAGCAGCGTGGGACAGGGGGCTTGGAATGAGCAGTTCTTC. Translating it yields CASSVGQGAWNEQFF.

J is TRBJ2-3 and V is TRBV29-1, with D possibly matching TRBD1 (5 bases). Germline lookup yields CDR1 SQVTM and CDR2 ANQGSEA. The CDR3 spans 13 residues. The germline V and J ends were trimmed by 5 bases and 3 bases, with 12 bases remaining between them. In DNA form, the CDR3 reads TGCAGCGTTCGGGCAGGGCTAACAGATACGCAGTATTTT. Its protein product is CSVRAGLTDTQYF.

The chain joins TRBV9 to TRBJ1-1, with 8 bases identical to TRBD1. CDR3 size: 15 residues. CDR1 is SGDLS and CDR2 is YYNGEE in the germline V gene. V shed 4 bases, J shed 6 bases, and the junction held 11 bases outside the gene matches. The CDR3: CASSSSRQGSAEAFF. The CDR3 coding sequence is TGTGCCAGCAGCTCGAGTCGACAGGGGTCAGCTGAAGCTTTCTTT.

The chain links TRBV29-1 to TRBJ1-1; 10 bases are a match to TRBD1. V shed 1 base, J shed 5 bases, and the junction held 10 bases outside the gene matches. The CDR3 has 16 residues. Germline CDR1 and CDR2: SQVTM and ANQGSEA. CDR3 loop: CSVEAGQGWVLTEAFF. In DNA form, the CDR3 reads TGCAGCGTTGAAGCGGGACAGGGGTGGGTTCTAACTGAAGCTTTCTTT. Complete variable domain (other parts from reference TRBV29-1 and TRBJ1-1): SAVISQKPSRDICQRGTSLTIQCQVDSQVTMMFWYRQQPGQSLTLIATANQGSEATYESGFVIDKFPISRPNLTFSTLTVSNMSPEDSSIYLCSVEAGQGWVLTEAFFGQGTRLTVV.